A selection of T cell receptor beta chains follows, all from one sample in a study of T cells in tumors after PD-1 blockade. Generated by immunoSEQ multiplex PCR, the TCRdb table keeps only in-frame clones and is missing some. The sample records 30,000 to 35,000 clones, roughly 73% being singletons. Material: PBMCs, obtained after anti-PD-1 treatment. Source of these receptors: a human donor with basal cell carcinoma. Both conserved end residues are part of each CDR3. Fields, in order: D gene, V gene, clone size, J gene, CDR3 DNA, CDR3 protein. A D gene is named only where the DNA matches it firmly. Part of the rows lack a size; the others show once, few, many or a class for expanded clones.

D: TRBD1; V: TRBV14; size: -; J: TRBJ2-3; DNA: TGTGCCAGCAGCCAGACGGGACAGCTAACAGATACGCAGTATTTT; CDR3: CASSQTGQLTDTQYF
D: TRBD1; V: TRBV2; size: once; J: TRBJ1-2; DNA: TGTGCCAGCAGTCCGGGACAGCTCCGAGGCTACACCTTC; CDR3: CASSPGQLRGYTF
D: -; V: TRBV7-2; size: -; J: TRBJ1-5; DNA: TGTGCCAGCAGCTTAGCTCTGGCGGGGCAGCCCCAGCATTTT; CDR3: CASSLALAGQPQHF
D: -; V: TRBV28; size: few; J: TRBJ1-4; DNA: TGTGCCATCGGCCAGGGTTCAACTAATGAAAAACTGTTTTTT; CDR3: CAIGQGSTNEKLFF
D: -; V: TRBV6-6; size: -; J: TRBJ1-1; DNA: TGTGCCAGCAGTTATGGGCGGACTGAAGCTTTCTTT; CDR3: CASSYGRTEAFF
D: TRBD1; V: TRBV6-2/TRBV6-3; size: -; J: TRBJ1-2; DNA: TGTGCCAGCAGTCCGACAGGGTCGAATGGCTACACCTTC; CDR3: CASSPTGSNGYTF
D: -; V: TRBV4-1; size: -; J: TRBJ1-5; DNA: TGCGCCAGCAGCCAAGAACCTCCAGGGAGCGGTCAGCCCCAGCATTTT; CDR3: CASSQEPPGSGQPQHF
D: TRBD1; V: TRBV19; size: few; J: TRBJ1-2; DNA: TGTGCCAGTAGTCATACGACAGGGGGGATTGGCTACACCTTC; CDR3: CASSHTTGGIGYTF
D: -; V: TRBV27; size: few; J: TRBJ1-1; DNA: TGTGCCAGCAGTTTGAGTGGCTCCCTCGAGGGCACTGAAGCTTTCTTT; CDR3: CASSLSGSLEGTEAFF
D: -; V: TRBV18; size: -; J: TRBJ1-2; DNA: TGTGCCAGCTCACCATTTCAGGGCTACGATGGCTACACCTTC; CDR3: CASSPFQGYDGYTF
D: -; V: TRBV29-1; size: -; J: TRBJ1-1; DNA: TGCAGTGCCGCCTCTATTGAGAACACTGAAGCTTTCTTT; CDR3: CSAASIENTEAFF
D: -; V: TRBV5-1; size: -; J: TRBJ2-7; DNA: TGCGCCAGCAGCTTGGCGGGGCTAGTCTACGAGCAGTACTTC; CDR3: CASSLAGLVYEQYF
D: -; V: TRBV5-1; size: -; J: TRBJ2-1; DNA: TGCGCCAGCAGCTTGGAAGGGCAGGGTATGGGCAATGAGCAGTTCTTC; CDR3: CASSLEGQGMGNEQFF
D: -; V: TRBV5-1; size: -; J: TRBJ1-1; DNA: TGCGCCAGCAGCCACCTGACCAGCAACACTGAAGCTTTCTTT; CDR3: CASSHLTSNTEAFF
D: -; V: TRBV7-8; size: many; J: TRBJ2-3; DNA: TGTGCCAGCAGCTTAGAACTCTTTTATACGCAGTATTTT; CDR3: CASSLELFYTQYF
D: TRBD1; V: TRBV4-3; size: -; J: TRBJ1-2; DNA: TGCGCCAGCAGCCAGGGTCCGGGACAGGGACGAAGGAATGGCTACACCTTC; CDR3: CASSQGPGQGRRNGYTF
D: -; V: TRBV28; size: few; J: TRBJ1-2; DNA: TGTGCCAGCAGTCCCGGGGGCCTCTATGGCTACACCTTC; CDR3: CASSPGGLYGYTF
D: TRBD1; V: TRBV24-1; size: -; J: TRBJ2-7; DNA: TGTGCCACCAGTGACCGGACAGGGGAGCCGCAGTACTTC; CDR3: CATSDRTGEPQYF
D: -; V: TRBV7-9; size: once; J: TRBJ2-5; DNA: TGTGCCAGCAGCCCTCACCTACTGAAACAAGAGACCCAGTACTTC; CDR3: CASSPHLLKQETQYF
D: TRBD1; V: TRBV24-1; size: -; J: TRBJ1-2; DNA: TGTGCCACCAGTGATTCCGGACAGGGGATTATCTGGGGCTACACCTTC; CDR3: CATSDSGQGIIWGYTF
D: -; V: TRBV18; size: -; J: TRBJ1-1; DNA: TGTGCCAGCTCACTCCAGGGTGGCACTGAAGCTTTCTTT; CDR3: CASSLQGGTEAFF
D: TRBD1; V: TRBV19; size: many; J: TRBJ2-2; DNA: TGTGCCAGTAGCCTACAGGGGGCGCTCACCGGGGAGCTGTTTTTT; CDR3: CASSLQGALTGELFF
D: -; V: TRBV5-1; size: -; J: TRBJ2-7; DNA: TGCGCCAGCAGCAGTTCCGCAGGGGTCAGATCCTACGAGCAGTACTTC; CDR3: CASSSSAGVRSYEQYF
D: TRBD1; V: TRBV6-6; size: -; J: TRBJ2-7; DNA: TGTGCCAGCAGTCCGTCCGGGACAGGGTCCTACGAGCAGTACTTC; CDR3: CASSPSGTGSYEQYF
D: TRBD1; V: TRBV7-9; size: -; J: TRBJ1-4; DNA: TGTGCCAGCAGCTCTAGACAGGGCTCCAATGAAAAACTGTTTTTT; CDR3: CASSSRQGSNEKLFF
D: TRBD2; V: TRBV9; size: few; J: TRBJ2-1; DNA: TGTGCCAGCAGCATCCGACTAGCGGATTACAATGAGCAGTTCTTC; CDR3: CASSIRLADYNEQFF
D: -; V: TRBV4-3; size: -; J: TRBJ1-3; DNA: TGCGCCAGCAGCCAAGATGCCGGGGGCTCTGGAAACACCATATATTTT; CDR3: CASSQDAGGSGNTIYF
D: -; V: TRBV5-3; size: -; J: TRBJ2-7; DNA: TGTGCCAGAAGCTTGGGGCTGGGGTACGAGCAGTACTTC; CDR3: CARSLGLGYEQYF
D: TRBD1; V: TRBV7-3; size: few; J: TRBJ1-1; DNA: TGTGCCAGCAGGCTAACAGGGGAACAGGGTGAAGCTTTCTTT; CDR3: CASRLTGEQGEAFF
D: -; V: TRBV11-3; size: -; J: TRBJ2-7; DNA: TGTGCCAGCAGCCGCGGACTTCTCTACGAGCAGTACTTC; CDR3: CASSRGLLYEQYF
D: TRBD2; V: TRBV27; size: -; J: TRBJ2-1; DNA: TGTGCCAGCAGTTTCTTCCTAGCGGGAGTAAGAGAGCAGTTCTTC; CDR3: CASSFFLAGVREQFF
D: -; V: TRBV5-1; size: once; J: TRBJ1-2; DNA: TGCGCCAGCAGCCTTTACACGGACCAGACCTATGGCTACACCTTC; CDR3: CASSLYTDQTYGYTF
D: TRBD2; V: TRBV5-6; size: -; J: TRBJ2-1; DNA: TGTGCCAGCAGCTTGTTAGCTAGCGGGGGGCCTTTGTACAATGAGCAGTTCTTC; CDR3: CASSLLASGGPLYNEQFF
D: -; V: TRBV18; size: -; J: TRBJ1-2; DNA: TGTGCCAGCTCACTCGACTTCACCGAGGGCTACACCTTC; CDR3: CASSLDFTEGYTF
D: TRBD1; V: TRBV6-5; size: -; J: TRBJ1-2; DNA: TGTGCCAGCAGTTTACTAGGGACAGGGGGTCGGTATGGCTACACCTTC; CDR3: CASSLLGTGGRYGYTF
D: -; V: TRBV4-3; size: once; J: TRBJ2-2; DNA: TGCGCCAGCAGCCAAGTGGACGCCGGTAAGACAGTCGCCACCGGGGAGCTGTTTTTT; CDR3: CASSQVDAGKTVATGELFF
D: -; V: TRBV19; size: -; J: TRBJ1-2; DNA: TGTGCCAGTAGTATAAAACCTACAAGCTATGGCTACACCTTC; CDR3: CASSIKPTSYGYTF
D: TRBD1; V: TRBV27; size: -; J: TRBJ1-6; DNA: TGTGCCAGTGGCCAGGGACAGGGGAATTCACCCCTCCACTTT; CDR3: CASGQGQGNSPLHF
D: -; V: TRBV9; size: -; J: TRBJ2-5; DNA: TGTGCCAGCAGCGTAGACCTCGGGGGCGGCCAAGAGACCCAGTACTTC; CDR3: CASSVDLGGGQETQYF
D: -; V: TRBV4-3; size: -; J: TRBJ1-1; DNA: TGCGCCAGCAGCCCCAAGGTTGGCAGGAGAGTGAACACTGAAGCTTTCTTT; CDR3: CASSPKVGRRVNTEAFF
D: -; V: TRBV5-4; size: -; J: TRBJ1-2; DNA: TGTGCCAGCAGCTTGGACAGGAACTATGGCTACACCTTC; CDR3: CASSLDRNYGYTF
D: -; V: TRBV7-2; size: -; J: TRBJ2-5; DNA: TGTGCCAGCAGCTTAGCTGGCAGACAAGAGACCCAGTACTTC; CDR3: CASSLAGRQETQYF
D: -; V: TRBV19; size: -; J: TRBJ2-2; DNA: TGTGCCAGTAGCACCATAGGGAACACCGGGGAGCTGTTTTTT; CDR3: CASSTIGNTGELFF
D: TRBD2; V: TRBV9; size: -; J: TRBJ2-7; DNA: TGTGCCAGCAGCGTAGCTGGGACTAGTTCCTCCGAGCAGTACTTC; CDR3: CASSVAGTSSSEQYF
D: -; V: TRBV21-1; size: -; J: TRBJ2-7; DNA: TGTGCCAGCAGCAAACGTGGCGGCTCCTACGAGCAGTACTTC; CDR3: CASSKRGGSYEQYF
D: -; V: TRBV4-1; size: -; J: TRBJ1-1; DNA: TGCGCCAGCAGCCAAATGGGGCAGAGAAGGGGGAACACTGAAGCTTTCTTT; CDR3: CASSQMGQRRGNTEAFF
D: TRBD1; V: TRBV5-1; size: once; J: TRBJ2-7; DNA: TGCGCCAGCAGCAGGGGACAGGGAATAGGCGAGCAGTACTTC; CDR3: CASSRGQGIGEQYF
D: -; V: TRBV21-1; size: few; J: TRBJ2-2; DNA: TGTGCCAGCAGCAAAAGCCCGGGACAGGGGGCTGCCGGGGAGCTGTTTTTT; CDR3: CASSKSPGQGAAGELFF
D: -; V: TRBV21-1; size: -; J: TRBJ2-3; DNA: TGTGCCAGCAGCCCCCGTGGGGGAGAGAGCACAGATACGCAGTATTTT; CDR3: CASSPRGGESTDTQYF
D: -; V: TRBV5-1; size: -; J: TRBJ2-1; DNA: TGCGCCAGCAGCTCCCCCTTCCTGGAAGGCACCTACAATGAGCAGTTCTTC; CDR3: CASSSPFLEGTYNEQFF